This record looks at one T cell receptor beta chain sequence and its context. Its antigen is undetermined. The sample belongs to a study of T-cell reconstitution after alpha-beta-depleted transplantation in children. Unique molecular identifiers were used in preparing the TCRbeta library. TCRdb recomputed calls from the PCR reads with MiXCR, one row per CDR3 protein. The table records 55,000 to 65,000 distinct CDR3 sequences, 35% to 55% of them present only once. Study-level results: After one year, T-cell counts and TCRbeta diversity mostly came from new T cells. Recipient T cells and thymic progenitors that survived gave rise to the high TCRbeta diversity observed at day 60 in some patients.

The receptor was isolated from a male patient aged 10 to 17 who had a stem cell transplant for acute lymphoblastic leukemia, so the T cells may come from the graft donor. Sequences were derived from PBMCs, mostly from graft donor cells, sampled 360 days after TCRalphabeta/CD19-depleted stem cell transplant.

Written as DNA, the CDR3 is TGTGCCAGCAGTTTAATCGGGTGGAGTTTAGGCAATGAGCAGTTCTTC. Translated: CASSLIGWSLGNEQFF. The rearrangement links TRBV27 to TRBJ2-1; D gene ambiguous. Germline CDR1 and CDR2: MNHEY and SMNVEV (reference sequence). Trimming pared 2 bases from V and 6 bases from J, leaving 17 bases between. CDR3 length: 16 residues.